This is a list of T cell receptor beta chains from one sample in a study of beta chain features in type 1 diabetes. Profiled with immunoSEQ multiplex PCR; TCRdb holds only in-frame clones, not every one. The table records about 240,000 clones, 25% to 30% of them present only once. Sequencing was carried out using central memory CD4+ T cells from blood. Source of these receptors: a man aged 30 to 39 in good health. Both conserved end residues are part of each CDR3. D genes are given only for firm matches. Rows give clone size only sometimes, using once, few, many, or a class for an expanded clone.

>-|13|TRBV6-1|-|TRBJ1-4
CASSEGVREKLFF
TGTGCCAGCAGTGAAGGGGTGCGTGAAAAACTGTTTTTT
>-|13|TRBV29-1|TRBD1|TRBJ1-2
CSVVGDRGHSYTF
TGCAGCGTTGTTGGGGACAGGGGGCACAGCTACACCTTC
>few|13|TRBV4-3|-|TRBJ1-1
CASSGALGGVAFF
TGCGCCAGCAGCGGTGCTTTGGGGGGGGTAGCTTTCTTT
>few|12|TRBV7-2|-|TRBJ2-5
CASSLVLETQYF
TGTGCCAGCAGCTTAGTACTGGAGACCCAGTACTTC
>many|15|TRBV11-3|TRBD2|TRBJ2-1
CASSLAGTSDIEQFF
TGTGCCAGCAGCTTAGCAGGGACTAGCGATATTGAGCAGTTCTTC
>few|15|TRBV4-1|-|TRBJ2-1
CASSQDAGRNNEQFF
TGCGCCAGCAGCCAAGATGCGGGCAGGAACAATGAGCAGTTCTTC
>-|11|TRBV6-1|-|TRBJ1-2
CASSERRGYTF
TGTGCCAGCAGTGAAAGGAGGGGCTACACCTTC
>-|15|TRBV2|TRBD1|TRBJ2-7
CASRELDRGLYEQYF
TGTGCCAGCAGGGAATTGGACAGGGGTTTGTACGAGCAGTACTTC
>-|15|TRBV10-3|-|TRBJ2-3
CAISESGLGADTQYF
TGTGCCATCAGTGAGTCGGGGCTTGGGGCAGATACGCAGTATTTT
>few|15|TRBV5-1|TRBD1|TRBJ2-5
CASSLVDREQETQYF
TGCGCCAGCAGCTTGGTCGACAGGGAACAAGAGACCCAGTACTTC
>-|13|TRBV27|-|TRBJ1-6
CASSLSMPSPLHF
TGTGCCAGCAGTTTATCGATGCCCTCACCCCTCCACTTT
>-|15|TRBV25-1|-|TRBJ2-3
CASSLRAYSTDTQYF
TGTGCCAGCAGTTTACGGGCGTACAGCACAGATACGCAGTATTTT
>few|13|TRBV6-5|-|TRBJ2-1
CASSQGPDNEQFF
TGTGCCAGCAGCCAAGGTCCGGACAATGAGCAGTTCTTC
>few|12|TRBV7-6|-|TRBJ2-1
CASGGRRNEQFF
TGTGCCAGCGGTGGACGGCGCAATGAGCAGTTCTTC
>-|15|TRBV7-9|TRBD1|TRBJ1-5
CASSKQGDSNQPQHF
TGTGCCAGCAGCAAGCAGGGGGATAGCAATCAGCCCCAGCATTTT
>-|16|TRBV9|-|TRBJ2-1
CASSVAQGHSYNEQFF
TGTGCCAGCAGCGTAGCTCAGGGACACTCCTACAATGAGCAGTTCTTC
>-|13|TRBV4-2|-|TRBJ1-1
CASSYRLNTEAFF
TGTGCCAGCAGCTACCGATTGAACACTGAAGCTTTCTTT
>-|13|TRBV4-3|-|TRBJ2-5
CASSQGQQETQYF
TGCGCCAGCAGCCAAGGACAGCAAGAGACCCAGTACTTC
>-|19|TRBV29-1|-|TRBJ1-1
CSVEDPLGGGSLMNTEAFF
TGCAGCGTTGAAGACCCCTTAGGGGGAGGGAGCCTTATGAACACTGAAGCTTTCTTT
>-|17|TRBV7-2|TRBD2|TRBJ2-3
CASSLVPLAGSTDTQYF
TGTGCCAGCAGCTTAGTGCCCCTAGCGGGGAGCACAGATACGCAGTATTTT
>-|14|TRBV27|TRBD2|TRBJ2-3
CASSPGLRTDTQYF
TGTGCCAGCAGTCCGGGACTACGCACAGATACGCAGTATTTT
>few|14|TRBV30|-|TRBJ2-7
CAWKKNLGGHEQYF
TGTGCCTGGAAAAAAAACCTTGGAGGACACGAGCAGTACTTC
>few|14|TRBV4-2|-|TRBJ1-1
CASSQEGVPLGAFF
TGTGCCAGCAGCCAAGAAGGGGTCCCTCTCGGGGCTTTCTTT
>-|15|TRBV5-6|TRBD1|TRBJ2-3
CASSSNRGKADTQYF
TGTGCCAGCAGCTCGAACAGGGGAAAGGCAGATACGCAGTATTTT
>-|16|TRBV7-2|-|TRBJ2-1
CASSPHGVPYYNEQFF
TGTGCCAGCAGCCCTCACGGGGTCCCCTATTACAATGAGCAGTTCTTC
>-|17|TRBV21-1|-|TRBJ2-7
CASSKGGRQGQSCEQYF
TGTGCCAGCAGCAAAGGTGGTAGGCAGGGTCAAAGCTGCGAGCAGTACTTC
>few|14|TRBV7-6|-|TRBJ2-2
CASRAGSNTGELFF
TGTGCCAGCAGGGCAGGCAGCAACACCGGGGAGCTGTTTTTT
>-|16|TRBV6-6|-|TRBJ2-1
CASSYSSSPRWLEQFF
TGTGCCAGCAGTTACTCCTCCAGCCCTAGGTGGCTTGAGCAGTTCTTC
>-|14|TRBV7-2|TRBD2|TRBJ2-1
CASAGGSSYNEQFF
TGTGCCAGCGCGGGCGGGAGTTCCTACAATGAGCAGTTCTTC
>few|13|TRBV2|-|TRBJ2-2
CASSLRLAGELFF
TGTGCCAGCAGCCTTAGACTAGCCGGGGAGCTGTTTTTT
>few|18|TRBV4-1|TRBD2|TRBJ2-3
CASSLTRTSGGRTDTQYF
TGCGCCAGCAGCTTAACTCGGACTAGCGGGGGCCGCACAGATACGCAGTATTTT
>few|16|TRBV27|-|TRBJ2-6
CASMSTPAAGANVLTF
TGTGCCAGTATGTCAACCCCCGCGGCTGGGGCCAACGTCCTGACTTTC
>few|14|TRBV7-2|-|TRBJ2-7
CASSFRVSSYEQYF
TGTGCCAGCAGCTTTCGGGTGAGCTCCTACGAGCAGTACTTC
>-|19|TRBV30|TRBD1|TRBJ1-5
CAWSPIPRSGQGSNQPQHF
TGTGCCTGGAGTCCAATACCCCGATCGGGACAGGGTAGCAATCAGCCCCAGCATTTT
>few|15|TRBV6-6|-|TRBJ2-3
CASSYWGANPDTQYF
TGTGCCAGCAGTTATTGGGGAGCCAATCCAGATACGCAGTATTTT
>few|17|TRBV18|-|TRBJ2-1
CASSPINSGVQNNEQFF
TGTGCCAGCTCACCAATTAACTCGGGAGTGCAGAACAATGAGCAGTTCTTC
>many|16|TRBV7-2|TRBD2|TRBJ2-1
CASTQSSGSYYNEQFF
TGTGCCAGCACCCAGAGCAGCGGGAGCTACTACAATGAGCAGTTCTTC
>many|13|TRBV7-9|-|TRBJ2-1
CASSLGVVERQFF
TGTGCCAGCAGCTTAGGAGTTGTCGAAAGGCAGTTCTTC
>-|14|TRBV25-1|TRBD1|TRBJ2-7
CASSDTGQTYEQYF
TGTGCCAGCAGCGACACGGGACAGACCTACGAGCAGTACTTC
>-|13|TRBV11-2|-|TRBJ2-3
CASSSRGTDTQYF
TGTGCCAGCAGCTCCCGGGGCACAGATACGCAGTATTTT
>-|16|TRBV7-9|TRBD1|TRBJ2-5
CASSSSRAGGPETQYF
TGTGCCAGCAGCTCTAGCCGGGCAGGGGGCCCAGAGACCCAGTACTTC
>-|14|TRBV30|TRBD1|TRBJ1-5
CAWSIGTADQPQHF
TGTGCCTGGAGTATTGGGACAGCAGATCAGCCCCAGCATTTT
>-|18|TRBV29-1|-|TRBJ2-5
CSVCREPIRGLGGETQYF
TGCAGCGTTTGCCGTGAACCCATCAGGGGATTAGGAGGAGAGACCCAGTACTTC
>-|16|TRBV12-2|-|TRBJ2-1
CASRLRRAGGIGEQFF
TGTGCAAGTCGCTTAAGAAGAGCGGGAGGAATCGGTGAGCAGTTCTTC
>few|15|TRBV5-1|TRBD1|TRBJ2-2
CASSRDSPNTGELFF
TGCGCCAGCAGTAGGGACAGTCCGAACACCGGGGAGCTGTTTTTT
>-|14|TRBV2|TRBD2|TRBJ2-3
CASRVRGDTDTQYF
TGTGCCAGCAGGGTTCGGGGGGACACAGATACGCAGTATTTT
>few|14|TRBV7-8|-|TRBJ2-5
CASSPRALGETQYF
TGTGCCAGCAGCCCCCGGGCCCTGGGCGAGACCCAGTACTTC
>-|17|TRBV9|TRBD2|TRBJ2-3
CASSAGVLAGGKDTQYF
TGTGCCAGCAGCGCAGGGGTATTAGCGGGAGGGAAAGATACGCAGTATTTT
>-|13|TRBV7-8|-|TRBJ2-7
CASSLVAVGEQYF
TGTGCCAGCAGCTTAGTCGCGGTTGGGGAGCAGTACTTC
>few|16|TRBV15|TRBD2|TRBJ2-1
CATSKTSGSSYNEQFF
TGTGCCACCAGCAAGACTAGCGGGAGCTCCTACAATGAGCAGTTCTTC
>few|16|TRBV10-3|TRBD1|TRBJ2-5
CASRKTGIISQETQYF
TGTGCCAGCAGAAAGACAGGGATTATCTCACAAGAGACCCAGTACTTC
>-|13|TRBV7-9|-|TRBJ1-2
CASSLEAGNGYTF
TGTGCCAGCAGCTTAGAGGCAGGGAACGGCTACACCTTC
>few|17|TRBV4-3|TRBD1|TRBJ2-4
CASSQVPYGQEKNIQYF
TGCGCCAGCAGCCAAGTTCCCTACGGACAGGAAAAAAACATTCAGTACTTC
>-|14|TRBV25-1|TRBD1|TRBJ1-2
CASRAQGADYGYTF
TGTGCCAGCAGAGCCCAGGGGGCCGACTATGGCTACACCTTC
>few|17|TRBV7-9|TRBD1|TRBJ1-5
CASSDTGTGGSNQPQHF
TGTGCCAGCAGCGATACCGGGACAGGGGGCAGCAATCAGCCCCAGCATTTT
>-|13|TRBV14|-|TRBJ2-3
CASSRRLTDTQYF
TGTGCCAGCAGCCGCCGACTTACAGATACGCAGTATTTT
>few|16|TRBV11-2|TRBD1|TRBJ2-5
CASSPRTGGVAETQYF
TGTGCCAGCAGCCCCCGGACAGGGGGCGTAGCAGAGACCCAGTACTTC
>-|12|TRBV7-8|-|TRBJ2-2
CASSFFTGELFF
TGTGCCAGCAGCTTCTTTACCGGGGAGCTGTTTTTT
>-|14|TRBV29-1|-|TRBJ1-5
CSVGGSDPHQPQHF
TGCAGCGTTGGGGGCAGTGACCCTCATCAGCCCCAGCATTTT
>-|15|TRBV28|TRBD1|TRBJ2-7
CASSSGTEKFYEQYF
TGTGCCAGCAGCTCCGGGACAGAGAAATTCTACGAGCAGTACTTC